This T cell receptor (beta chain) was identified in a study of cytomegalovirus exposure and HLA in healthy donors. Amplification used 60 Vbeta primers and 13 Jbeta primers. Assay: immunoSEQ multiplex PCR; the TCRdb copy retains only in-frame clones and omits some. The sample yields approximately 150,000 clones, approximately 67% seen once. Germline values: CDR1 SGHDT, CDR2 YYEEEE. Trimming took 3 bases from V and 4 from J, leaving 11 bases between them. CDR3 size: 15 residues. Study-level points and caveats: A classifier reportedly called cytomegalovirus status with high sensitivity and specificity.

Regarding this clone: No antigen is known for it.

The chain uses TRBV5-6 and TRBJ2-6; D gene ambiguous. The source of this sequence is a woman aged 18-30 years in good health and CMV-seropositive. The sequenced sample consisted of PBMCs. CDR3 in amino acids: CASSSPGLGANVLTF. In DNA form, the CDR3 reads TGTGCCAGCAGCTCCCCAGGTTTGGGGGCCAACGTCCTGACTTTC.